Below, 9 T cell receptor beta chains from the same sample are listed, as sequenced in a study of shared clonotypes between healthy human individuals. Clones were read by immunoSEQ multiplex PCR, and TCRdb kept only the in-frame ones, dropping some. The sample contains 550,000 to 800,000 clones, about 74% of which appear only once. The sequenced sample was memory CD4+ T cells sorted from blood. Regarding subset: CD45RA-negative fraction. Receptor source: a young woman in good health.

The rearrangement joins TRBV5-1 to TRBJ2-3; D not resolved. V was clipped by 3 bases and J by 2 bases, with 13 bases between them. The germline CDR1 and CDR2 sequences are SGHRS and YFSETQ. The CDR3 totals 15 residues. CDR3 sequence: CASSSVGETTDTQYF. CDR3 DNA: TGCGCCAGCAGCTCCGTTGGGGAAACCACAGATACGCAGTATTTT.

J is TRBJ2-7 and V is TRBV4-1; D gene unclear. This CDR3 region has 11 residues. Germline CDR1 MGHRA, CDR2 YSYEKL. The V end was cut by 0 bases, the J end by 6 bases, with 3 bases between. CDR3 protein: CASSQEGEQYF. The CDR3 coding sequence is TGCGCCAGCAGCCAAGAGGGCGAGCAGTACTTC.

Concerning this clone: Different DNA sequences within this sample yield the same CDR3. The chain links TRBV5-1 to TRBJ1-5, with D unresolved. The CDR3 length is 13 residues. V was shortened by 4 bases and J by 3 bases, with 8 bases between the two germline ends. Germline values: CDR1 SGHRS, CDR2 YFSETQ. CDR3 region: CASSLEPNQPQHF. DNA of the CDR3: TGCGCCAGCAGCCTGGAGCCCAATCAGCCCCAGCATTTT.

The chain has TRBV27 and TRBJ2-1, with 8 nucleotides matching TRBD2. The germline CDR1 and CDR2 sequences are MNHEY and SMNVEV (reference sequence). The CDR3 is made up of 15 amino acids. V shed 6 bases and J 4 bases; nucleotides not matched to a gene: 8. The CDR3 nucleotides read TGTGCCAGCAGCCCCGGGAGGGCCCCTTACAATGAGCAGTTCTTC. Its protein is CASSPGRAPYNEQFF.

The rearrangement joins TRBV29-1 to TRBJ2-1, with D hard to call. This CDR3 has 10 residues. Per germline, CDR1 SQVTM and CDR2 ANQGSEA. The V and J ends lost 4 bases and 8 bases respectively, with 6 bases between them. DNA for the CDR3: TGCAGCGTTGGTTGGGATGAGCAGTTCTTC. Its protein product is CSVGWDEQFF.

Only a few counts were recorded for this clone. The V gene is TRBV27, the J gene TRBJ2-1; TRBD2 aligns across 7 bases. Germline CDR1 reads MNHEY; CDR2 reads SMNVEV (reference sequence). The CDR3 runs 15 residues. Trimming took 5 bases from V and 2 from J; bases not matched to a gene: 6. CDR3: CASSGGSPTYNEQFF. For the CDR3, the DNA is TGTGCCAGCAGTGGCGGGAGCCCTACCTACAATGAGCAGTTCTTC.

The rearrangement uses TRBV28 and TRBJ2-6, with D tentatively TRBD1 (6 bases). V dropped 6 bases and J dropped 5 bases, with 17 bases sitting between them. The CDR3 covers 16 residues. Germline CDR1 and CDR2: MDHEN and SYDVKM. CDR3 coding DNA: TGTGCCAGCAGGGGACATCCAACCCAAAGGGCCAACGTCCTGACTTTC. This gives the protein CASRGHPTQRANVLTF.

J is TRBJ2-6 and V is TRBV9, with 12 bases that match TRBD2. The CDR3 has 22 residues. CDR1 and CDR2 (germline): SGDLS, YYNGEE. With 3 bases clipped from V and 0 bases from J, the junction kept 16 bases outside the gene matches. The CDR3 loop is CASSARSSGRADLSSGANVLTF. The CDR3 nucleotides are TGTGCCAGCAGCGCGAGGTCTAGCGGGAGGGCCGATCTCAGCTCTGGGGCCAACGTCCTGACTTTC.

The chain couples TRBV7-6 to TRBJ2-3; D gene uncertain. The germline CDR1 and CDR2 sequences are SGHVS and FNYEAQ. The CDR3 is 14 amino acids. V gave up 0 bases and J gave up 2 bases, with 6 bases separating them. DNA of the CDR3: TGTGCCAGCAGCTTAGCGGCAGACACAGATACGCAGTATTTT. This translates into CASSLAADTDTQYF.